This T cell receptor (beta chain) was recorded in a study of Graves' ophthalmopathy and Graves' hyperthyroidism. Study-wide points: The model achieved 70.59% sensitivity and around 78% specificity for ophthalmopathy progression.

In its sample, this clonotype was seen many times. As yet, its antigen is unknown. Other autoimmune disease, uncontrolled infection, pregnancy and lactation led to exclusion. Amplification from RNA transcripts yielded the TCR beta CDR3 regions. The first-round RT-PCR employed HTBI primers together with the Qiagen OneStep RT-PCR kit. A multiplex PCR was then performed as the second round. MiXCR was run by TCRdb on the multiplex PCR reads, yielding one entry per CDR3 protein. The table records about 660,000 distinct CDR3 sequences, 35% to 45% of them present only once. The ends were cut back, 1 base at V and 4 bases at J, with 8 bases in the middle. CDR1 and CDR2 from the germline V gene are SGHAT and FQNNGV. The CDR3 length is 13 residues.

The receptor was isolated from an adult man with Graves' ophthalmopathy. Sequences were obtained from peripheral blood. This sequence joins TRBV11-2 and TRBJ2-7; D remains ambiguous. DNA of the CDR3: TGTGCCAGCAGCTTAGGGGCCTTGTACGAGCAGTACTTC. Encoded protein: CASSLGALYEQYF.